This T cell receptor beta chain appears in the sequencing data of a study of shared clonotypes between healthy human individuals (dated by TCRdb to the early 2020s). Some background on the complete study: Three men and a couple of women, aged 18 to 49 years, made up the cohort. To estimate repertoire size and how much clonotype sharing occurs between individuals, the study deeply sequenced the blood TCR repertoires of about five healthy adults. To increase sequencing depth and limit assay-specific biases, different laboratories used diverse techniques to prepare libraries and sequence TCR repertoires. Leukapheresis yielded between about 0.9 and 8.9 billion PBMCs per donor.

This clone appeared once. What this receptor recognizes is not known. No per-base quality is available; no much larger clone lies one base away. Using the deep immunoSEQ assay, multiplex PCR amplified TCR CDR3 regions from genomic DNA. Extracted genomic DNA from each cell subset was spread evenly across all wells of several immunoSEQ 96-well plates, with each plate serving as a replicate. For unsorted PBMC, approximately 290 ng of genomic DNA, equivalent to around 30,000 T cell genomes, went into each replicate PCR. Unsorted PBMC genomic DNA was sequenced across ten immunoSEQ deep assay plates. The purified libraries were quantified using a Qubit 3.0 fluorometer, sized with a Bioanalyzer 2100, and then quantified again using the KAPA Library Quantification kit. Every immunoSEQ 96-well plate was sequenced on a separate single-read 150-cycle Illumina NextSeq 550 flow cell. Per the source publication's procedure: Because only junctional sequences without quality scores were contained in the immunoSEQ output, filtering matching that applied to full-length reads could not be performed. To assign V/J genes and CDR3, sequences were annotated against IMGT germline references using PyIR, a Python wrapper for IgBLAST v1.9. Any read was removed if the V/J assignment was weak (E-value above 1e-6), the CDR3 was missing, or the read contained stop codons, out-of-frame junctions, or ambiguous translated residues. A V3J clonotype was defined by an identical inferred V gene, J gene, and CDR3 amino acid sequence. Percentage overlap between repertoires was calculated by dividing the number of shared unique clonotypes by the size of the smaller repertoire. RTK rarefaction, the Chao1 estimator, and Recon v2.1 estimates of unobserved clonotypes were used to assess repertoire richness. TCRdb mirrors the immuneACCESS table, restricted to in-frame sequences. Some clones are absent from its copies; in checked studies, under half trace to an unresolved V gene, and the reason for the others is unknown. For V, J and clone size, that table is used; D and trimming come from the DNA. The sample yields approximately 500,000 clones; about 79% were counted once. 12% of the sample is taken by the ten largest.

Including cysteine and phenylalanine, the CDR3 has 14 amino acids. Only the CDR3 region is kept as DNA, spanning 42 bases read in frame from base 1. From the germline V gene, CDR1 is SGHDN and CDR2 is FVKESK. Between the V and J ends, shortened by 3 bases and 7 bases respectively, the junction contains 16 bases. What the work shows at the level of the full study, not this receptor alone: Based on pairwise subsampling, the degree of clonotype sharing among donors was expected to be affected by sequencing depth. Sampling was limited to blood, and TCR repertoires in tissue likely differ from TCR repertoires in blood. Because the study included only a small number of donors, the genetic and exposure-history diversity represented was limited.

The donors were healthy, HIV-negative adults who had no recently reported acute infections or vaccinations. Every donor was a Caucasian adult residing in Nashville, Tennessee, USA. For unsorted samples, about 87 million PBMCs were counted, and genomic DNA was extracted using the QIAamp DNA Blood Mini kit. After blood collection by leukapheresis, PBMCs were isolated using Ficoll-Histopaque density gradient centrifugation and then cryopreserved in the vapor phase of liquid nitrogen. This TCR came from a woman aged 40 to 49 in good health. Some clones in this sample may be carry-over from other donors' samples. Source material: PBMCs. In this chain, TRBV14 is recombined with TRBJ2-7, and TRBD1 may be the D gene, going by 6 matching bases. The base sequence is TGTGCCAGCAGCCAGTTTCAGGGGAACAGTGAGCAGTACTTC. It codes for CASSQFQGNSEQYF.